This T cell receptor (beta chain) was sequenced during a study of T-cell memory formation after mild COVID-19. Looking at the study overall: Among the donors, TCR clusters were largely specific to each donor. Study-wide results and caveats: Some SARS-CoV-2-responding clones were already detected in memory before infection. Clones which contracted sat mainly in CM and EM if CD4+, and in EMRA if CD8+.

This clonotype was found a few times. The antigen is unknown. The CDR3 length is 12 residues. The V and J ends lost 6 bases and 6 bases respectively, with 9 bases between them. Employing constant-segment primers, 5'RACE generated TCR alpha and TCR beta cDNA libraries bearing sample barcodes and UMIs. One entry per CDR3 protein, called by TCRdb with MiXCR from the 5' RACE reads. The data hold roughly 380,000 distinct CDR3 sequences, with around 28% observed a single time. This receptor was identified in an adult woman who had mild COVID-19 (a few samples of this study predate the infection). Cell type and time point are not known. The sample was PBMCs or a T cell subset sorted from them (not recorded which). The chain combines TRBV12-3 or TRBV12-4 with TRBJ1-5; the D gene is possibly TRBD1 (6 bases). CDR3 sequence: CASSAGVQPQHF. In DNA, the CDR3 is TGTGCCAGCAGCGCAGGGGTTCAGCCCCAGCATTTT.